The clone carrying this T cell receptor beta chain was recorded at least ten times. The data stem from a study of T cells in Graves' hyperthyroidism and ophthalmopathy. Germline CDR1 and CDR2: SGHAT and FQNNGV. The V gene lost 1 base and the J gene lost 5 bases, with 14 bases spanning the gap. This CDR3 region has 15 residues. Regions amplified from RNA transcripts were the TCR beta CDR3 regions. In the first-round RT-PCR of the TCR CDR3, the HTBI primer set was used. MiXCR was run by TCRdb on the multiplex PCR reads, yielding one entry per CDR3 protein. The sample gives about 530,000 distinct CDR3 sequences, more than 15% of which show up once; about 16% is in the top ten.

The source of this sequence is a woman under 30 with Graves' ophthalmopathy. J is TRBJ1-2 and V is TRBV11-2; TRBD1 is a possible D gene (6 bases). Sequencing input: blood. CDR3 residues: CASSLAGAVGYGYTF. The CDR3, as DNA: TGTGCCAGCAGCTTAGCAGGGGCCGTGGGATATGGCTACACCTTC.